Sequencing of this TCR beta chain was carried out in a study of T-cell reconstitution after alpha-beta-depleted transplantation in children. Unique molecular identifiers were incorporated into the prepared TCRbeta library. MiXCR, run by TCRdb on the PCR reads, gives a single entry per CDR3 protein. The profile shows more than 85,000 distinct CDR3 sequences, 6% to 9% of them singletons. Points from the study as a whole: Expanded graft clones, several hundred of them, were reportedly the source of alpha-beta T cells about two months after transplant. At one year after transplant, newly produced T cells mostly accounted for T-cell counts and diversity.

This clonotype was seen a handful of times. Antigen specificity is unknown. The source was PBMCs, collected before TCRalphabeta/CD19-depleted stem cell transplant. The TCR sequence derives from a boy under 10 years old with acute lymphoblastic leukemia, due to receive a stem cell transplant.

CDR3 amino acids: CSARGFWRGREETQYF. The CDR3 DNA follows: TGCAGTGCTAGAGGCTTTTGGCGGGGACGTGAGGAGACCCAGTACTTC. V and J are TRBV20-1 and TRBJ2-5; D is perhaps TRBD2 (6 bases). The CDR3 has 16 residues. Trimming pared 1 base from V and 5 bases from J, leaving 20 bases between. The germline gives CDR1 DFQATT, CDR2 SNEGSKA (reference sequence).